The 15 T cell receptor beta chains listed next were all sequenced from one sample in a study of cytomegalovirus exposure and HLA in healthy donors. The PCR employed 60 Vbeta primers together with 13 Jbeta primers. Assay used: immunoSEQ multiplex PCR; TCRdb lists only in-frame clones, some missing. The sample records roughly 150,000 clones, approximately 80% being singletons. The sequencing input was PBMCs. The receptors stem from a male donor in good health and CMV-seronegative.

The V and J genes are TRBV19 and TRBJ2-7; the D gene is possibly TRBD1 (5 bases). Germline loops: CDR1 LNHDA, CDR2 SQIVND (reference sequence). Trimming removed 3 bases from V and 3 bases from J, with 9 bases in between. The CDR3 sequence is 13 residues long. CDR3 bases: TGTGCCAGTAGTATGGCCGACAGCTACGAGCAGTACTTC. This gives the protein CASSMADSYEQYF.

V is TRBV4-3 and J is TRBJ2-5, with 9 bases fitting TRBD2. J lost 5 bases, V lost 1 base, and 5 bases had no gene match. The CDR3 is 15 amino acids. Germline CDR1 is LGHNA and CDR2 is YSLEER. The CDR3 nucleotides are TGCGCCAGCAGCCAAGGCGGGGGGGCAGGGGAGACCCAGTACTTC. It translates to CASSQGGGAGETQYF.

The V call is TRBV10-1, the J call TRBJ2-2, with a tentative D call TRBD2 (6 bases). Trimming cost V 2 bases and J 8 bases, with 9 bases left between them. Germline-derived CDR1 and CDR2 are WNHNN and SYGVQD (reference sequence). The CDR3 has 13 residues. CDR3: CASSEGLAGELFF. CDR3 DNA sequence: TGCGCCAGCAGTGAGGGCCTAGCGGGGGAGCTGTTTTTT.

This chain joins TRBV7-3 and TRBJ2-1, with TRBD2 matching 10 bases. CDR3 length: 16 amino acids. From germline, CDR1 is SGHTA and CDR2 FQGTGA. Trimming cost V 1 base and J 5 bases; bases outside gene matches: 5. The CDR3 loop reads CASSLSWTSGHNEQFF. As DNA, the CDR3 is TGTGCCAGCAGCTTAAGTTGGACTAGCGGTCACAATGAGCAGTTCTTC.

This clone showed up just once. The V gene is TRBV30, the J gene TRBJ2-3, with TRBD2 matching over 9 bases. Per germline, CDR1 GTSNPN and CDR2 SVGIG (reference sequence). CDR3 length: 15 amino acids. The trim removed 6 bases at V and 0 bases at J, leaving 7 bases unmatched. CDR3 nucleotides: TGTGCCTGCGTCTCTAGCGGGACTAGCACAGATACGCAGTATTTT. This encodes CACVSSGTSTDTQYF.

The genes are TRBV7-5 and TRBJ2-7; the table gives TRBD2 as D, unverified against the DNA. TRBV7-5 is a listed pseudogene. The CDR3 contains 18 residues. The CDR3, as DNA: TGTGCCAGAAGCCGAGGGACTAGCGGCCCCAGGGGGCCCTACGAGCAGTACTTC. Protein product: CARSRGTSGPRGPYEQYF.

This chain uses TRBV7-3 with TRBJ1-2; 7 bases line up with TRBD1. V dropped 5 bases and J dropped 4; count of bases not matched to a gene: 7. The CDR3 totals 14 residues. The germline V gene has CDR1 SGHTA and CDR2 FQGTGA. CDR3 bases: TGTGCCAGCAGCCTACGGGACAGATTCTATGGCTACACCTTC. It yields the protein CASSLRDRFYGYTF.

This sequence joins TRBV4-3 and TRBJ1-2; the match to TRBD1 covers 7 bases. Trimming at V came to 0 bases and at J to 8 bases, leaving 9 bases not matched to a gene. There are 15 residues in the CDR3. From germline, CDR1 is LGHNA and CDR2 YSLEER. The CDR3 DNA sequence: TGCGCCAGCAGCCAAGATTTTTACAGGGGAAAGGGCTACACCTTC. This codes for CASSQDFYRGKGYTF.

This rearrangement joins TRBV9 to TRBJ2-3; TRBD2 might be the D (6 bases). Trimming stripped 4 bases from V and 5 bases from J, with 20 bases between. CDR3 size: 16 residues. The germline gives CDR1 SGDLS, CDR2 YYNGEE. The CDR3 DNA reads TGTGCCAGCAGCCCCCATGGAGGGACTGGTGGAGATACGCAGTATTTT. Protein product: CASSPHGGTGGDTQYF.

The chain carries TRBV5-6 and TRBJ1-4; D remains ambiguous. The V gene lost 2 bases and the J gene lost 0 bases, with 11 bases spanning the gap. The germline gives CDR1 SGHDT, CDR2 YYEEEE. CDR3 size: 16 residues. As DNA, the CDR3 is TGTGCCAGCAGCTTTACAAAAAGTGCAACTAATGAAAAACTGTTTTTT. This gives the protein CASSFTKSATNEKLFF.

This rearrangement joins TRBV19 to TRBJ1-1; 8 nucleotides align to TRBD1. The CDR3 is 18 residues long. Germline trimming cut 5 bases from V and 0 bases from J; bases unmatched to any gene: 14. From germline, CDR1 is LNHDA and CDR2 SQIVND (reference sequence). CDR3 coding DNA: TGTGCCAGTAGTGATAGGGGCAGGGGGCTCTTGATGAACACTGAAGCTTTCTTT. It encodes CASSDRGRGLLMNTEAFF.

The rearrangement joins TRBV4-1 to TRBJ2-7, with D possibly TRBD1 on 5 matching bases. Germline V gene lookup returns CDR1 MGHRA and CDR2 YSYEKL. The V end was cut by 0 bases, the J end by 7 bases, with 13 bases between. CDR3 size: 14 residues. The DNA for the CDR3 is TGCGCCAGCAGCCAAGACAGGGTGAGAAGGGAGCAGTACTTC. Translating gives CASSQDRVRREQYF.

CDR3 sequence: CASRKAEGTPGEQFF. CDR3 nucleotides: TGTGCCAGCAGAAAAGCGGAGGGAACGCCCGGTGAGCAGTTCTTC. V gene TRBV11-2 combines with J gene TRBJ2-1; tentative D call: TRBD2 (6 bases). The CDR3 is 15 amino acids. Trimming cost V 6 bases and J 9 bases, with 21 bases left between them. CDR1 is SGHAT, CDR2 FQNNGV, per germline.

The CDR3 coding sequence is TGTGCCTGGACGGGTGGAAACACCATATATTTT. Amino acids: CAWTGGNTIYF. This sequence joins TRBV30 and TRBJ1-3; D ambiguous. The germline V gene has CDR1 GTSNPN and CDR2 SVGIG (reference sequence). V was trimmed by 4 bases and J by 3 bases, leaving 4 bases between them. CDR3 length equals 11 residues. Full variable domain (missing parts from reference TRBV30 and TRBJ1-3): SQTIHQWPATLVQPVGSPLSLECTVEGTSNPNLYWYRQAAGRGLQLLFYSVGIGQISSEVPQNLSASRPQDRQFILSSKKLLLSDSGFYLCAWTGGNTIYFGEGSWLTVV.

The CDR3 region has the DNA TGTGCCAGCAGTGATTGGTCCTTAGGGGGGGAAAATGAGCAGTTCTTC. Encoded protein: CASSDWSLGGENEQFF. The chain couples TRBV25-1 to TRBJ2-1; possibly TRBD2 for D (7 bases). CDR3 length equals 16 residues. In germline, CDR1 is MGHDK, CDR2 SYGVNS. The V end was cut by 3 bases, the J end by 7 bases, with 19 bases between.